This T cell receptor beta chain was captured in a study of blood T cell repertoires in COVID-19. The overall study: There were acute and convalescent COVID-19 samples, and they came from the United States, Italy and Spain.

Adults between about 18 and 95 years of age took part from some 25 US areas. All recovered Cohort 3 donors got two negative PCRs, got clearance, or saw symptom resolution. Germline V gene sequence: CDR1 SGHAT, CDR2 FQNNGV. The V gene lost 1 base and the J gene lost 7 bases, with 13 bases spanning the gap. This CDR3 spans 14 amino acids. Original data processing: Amplifying reference gene primers gave estimates of nucleated cell counts. The protocol was immunoSEQ multiplex PCR, while the TCRdb copy is restricted to in-frame clones and leaves out a portion. D and trimming come from the DNA, and the V and J calls and clone size come from that table. This sample has about 250,000 clones, with 80% to 90% found just once.

This receptor was taken from a woman aged 25 to 45 who had recovered from COVID-19. The chain combines TRBV11-2 with TRBJ1-1; D may be TRBD1 (6 bases). Material for sequencing was PBMCs or T cells enriched from blood (not recorded which). CDR3 residues: CASSLVGTRLEAFF. Here the CDR3 DNA reads TGTGCCAGCAGCTTAGTTGGGACACGGCTTGAAGCTTTCTTT.